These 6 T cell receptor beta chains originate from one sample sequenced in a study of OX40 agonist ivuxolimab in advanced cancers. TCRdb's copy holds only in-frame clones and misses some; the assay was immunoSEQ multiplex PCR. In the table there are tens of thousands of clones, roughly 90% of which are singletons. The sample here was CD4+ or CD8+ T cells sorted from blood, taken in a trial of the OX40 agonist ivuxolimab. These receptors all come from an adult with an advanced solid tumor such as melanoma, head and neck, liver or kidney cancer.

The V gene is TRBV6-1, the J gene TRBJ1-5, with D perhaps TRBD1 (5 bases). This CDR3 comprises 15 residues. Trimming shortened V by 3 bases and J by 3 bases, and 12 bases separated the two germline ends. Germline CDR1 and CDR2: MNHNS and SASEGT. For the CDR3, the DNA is TGTGCCAGCAGTGAGAGGGGCCGAGACAATCAGCCCCAGCATTTT. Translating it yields CASSERGRDNQPQHF.

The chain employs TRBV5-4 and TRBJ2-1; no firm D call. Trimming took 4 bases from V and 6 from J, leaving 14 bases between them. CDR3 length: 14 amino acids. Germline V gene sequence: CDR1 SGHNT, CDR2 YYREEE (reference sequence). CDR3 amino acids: CASSLVVASNEQFF. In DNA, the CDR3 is TGTGCCAGCAGCCTTGTCGTAGCCTCCAATGAGCAGTTCTTC.

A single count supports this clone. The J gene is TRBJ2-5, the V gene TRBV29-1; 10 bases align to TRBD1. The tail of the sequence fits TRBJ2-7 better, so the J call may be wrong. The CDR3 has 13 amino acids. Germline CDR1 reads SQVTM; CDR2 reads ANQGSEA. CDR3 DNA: TGCAGCGTTGGGGGACAGGGGCTATCCGAGCAGTACTTC. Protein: CSVGGQGLSEQYF.

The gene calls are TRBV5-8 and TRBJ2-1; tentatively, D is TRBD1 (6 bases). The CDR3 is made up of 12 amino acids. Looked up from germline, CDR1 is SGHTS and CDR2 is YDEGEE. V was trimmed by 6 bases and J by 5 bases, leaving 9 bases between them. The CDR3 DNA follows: TGTGCCAGCACCAGGGGCCACAATGAGCAGTTCTTC. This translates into CASTRGHNEQFF. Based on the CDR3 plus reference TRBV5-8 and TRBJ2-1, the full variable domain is EAGVTQSPTHLIKTRGQQATLRCSPISGHTSVYWYQQALGLGLQFLLWYDEGEERNRGNFPPRFSGRQFPNYSSELNVNALELEDSALYLCASTRGHNEQFFGPGTRLTVL.

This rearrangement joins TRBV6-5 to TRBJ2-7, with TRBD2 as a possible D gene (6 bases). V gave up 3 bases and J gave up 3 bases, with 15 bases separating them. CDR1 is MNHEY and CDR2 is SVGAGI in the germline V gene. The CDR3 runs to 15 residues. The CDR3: CASSYLAGLLYEQYF. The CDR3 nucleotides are TGTGCCAGCAGTTATTTGGCGGGGCTTCTCTACGAGCAGTACTTC.

In nucleotides, the CDR3 is TGTGCCAGCAGTCAGGGACAGGGGCCGGATTCACCCCTCCACTTT. Its translation: CASSQGQGPDSPLHF. The rearrangement uses TRBV6-5 and TRBJ1-6; the match to TRBD1 covers 10 bases. The V gene's germline CDR1 is MNHEY and CDR2 SVGAGI. V was pared by 5 bases and J by 8 bases, with 6 bases of the junction left unmatched. The CDR3 sequence is 15 residues long.